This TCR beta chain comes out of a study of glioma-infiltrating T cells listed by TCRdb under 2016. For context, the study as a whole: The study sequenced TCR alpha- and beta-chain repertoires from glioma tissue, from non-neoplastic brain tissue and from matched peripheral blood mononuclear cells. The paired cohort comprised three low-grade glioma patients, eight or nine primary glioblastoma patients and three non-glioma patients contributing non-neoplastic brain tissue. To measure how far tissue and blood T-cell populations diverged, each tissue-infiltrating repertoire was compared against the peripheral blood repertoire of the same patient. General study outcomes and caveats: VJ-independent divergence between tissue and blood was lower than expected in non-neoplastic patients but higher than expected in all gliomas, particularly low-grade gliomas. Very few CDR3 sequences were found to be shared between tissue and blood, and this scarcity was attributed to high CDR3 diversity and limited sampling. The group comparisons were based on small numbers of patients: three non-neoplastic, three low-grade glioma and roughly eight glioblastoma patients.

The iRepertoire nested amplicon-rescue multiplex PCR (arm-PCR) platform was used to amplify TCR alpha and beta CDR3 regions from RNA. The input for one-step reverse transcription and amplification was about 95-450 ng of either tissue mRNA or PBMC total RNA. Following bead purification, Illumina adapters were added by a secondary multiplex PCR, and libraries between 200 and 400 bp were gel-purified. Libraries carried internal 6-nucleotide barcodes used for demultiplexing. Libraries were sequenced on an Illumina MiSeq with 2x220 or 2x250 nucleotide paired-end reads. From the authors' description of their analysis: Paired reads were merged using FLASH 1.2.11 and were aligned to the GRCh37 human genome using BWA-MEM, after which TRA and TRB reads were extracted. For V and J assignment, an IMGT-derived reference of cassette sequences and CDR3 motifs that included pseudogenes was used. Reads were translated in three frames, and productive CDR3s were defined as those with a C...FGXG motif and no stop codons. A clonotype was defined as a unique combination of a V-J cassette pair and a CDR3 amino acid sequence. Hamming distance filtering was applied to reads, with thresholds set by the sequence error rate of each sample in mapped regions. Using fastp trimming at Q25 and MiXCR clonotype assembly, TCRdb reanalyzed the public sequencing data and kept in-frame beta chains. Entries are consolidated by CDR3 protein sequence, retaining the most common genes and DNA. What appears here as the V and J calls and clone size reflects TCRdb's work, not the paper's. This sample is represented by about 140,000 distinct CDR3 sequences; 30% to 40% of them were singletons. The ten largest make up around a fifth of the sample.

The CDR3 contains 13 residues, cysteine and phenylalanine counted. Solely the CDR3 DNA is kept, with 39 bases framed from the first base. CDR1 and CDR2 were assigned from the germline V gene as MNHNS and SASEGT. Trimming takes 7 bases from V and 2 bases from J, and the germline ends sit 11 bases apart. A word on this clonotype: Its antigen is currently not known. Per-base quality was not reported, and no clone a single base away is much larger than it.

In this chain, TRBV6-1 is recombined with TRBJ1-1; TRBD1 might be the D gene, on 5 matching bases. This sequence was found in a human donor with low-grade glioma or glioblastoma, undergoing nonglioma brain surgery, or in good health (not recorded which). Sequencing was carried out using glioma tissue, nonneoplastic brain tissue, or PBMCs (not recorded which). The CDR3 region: CASMGGDNTEAFF. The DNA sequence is TGTGCCAGCATGGGGGGAGACAACACTGAAGCTTTCTTT.